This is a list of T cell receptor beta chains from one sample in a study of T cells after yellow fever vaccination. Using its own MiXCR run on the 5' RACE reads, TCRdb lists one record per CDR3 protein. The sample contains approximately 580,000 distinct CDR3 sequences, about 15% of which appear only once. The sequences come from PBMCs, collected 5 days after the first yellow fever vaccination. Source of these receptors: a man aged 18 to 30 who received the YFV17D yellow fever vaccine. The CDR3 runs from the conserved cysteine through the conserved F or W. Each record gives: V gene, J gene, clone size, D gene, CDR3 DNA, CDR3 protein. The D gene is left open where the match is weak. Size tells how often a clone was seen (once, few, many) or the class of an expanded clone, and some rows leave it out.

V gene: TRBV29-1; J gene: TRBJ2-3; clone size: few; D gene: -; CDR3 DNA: TGCAGCGTTGAAGGAGGGGCCGGCGGAGATACGCAGTATTTT; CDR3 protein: CSVEGGAGGDTQYF
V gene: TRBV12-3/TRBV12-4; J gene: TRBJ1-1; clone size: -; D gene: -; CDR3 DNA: TGTGCCAGCAGCAGCCGGCCCGCGGCTGAAGCTTTCTTT; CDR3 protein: CASSSRPAAEAFF
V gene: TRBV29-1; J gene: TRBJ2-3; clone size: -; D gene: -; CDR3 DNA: TGCAGCGTTGAGATGACAGCCATCCCAGATACGCAGTATTTT; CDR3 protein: CSVEMTAIPDTQYF
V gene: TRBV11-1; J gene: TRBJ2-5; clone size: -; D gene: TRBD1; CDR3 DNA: TGTGCCAGCAGCTCCAGGGGCCCCAGGGGGGAGACCCAGTACTTC; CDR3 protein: CASSSRGPRGETQYF
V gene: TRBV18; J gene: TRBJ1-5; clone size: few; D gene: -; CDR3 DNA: TGTGCCAGCTCAGACGGGCAGGGTGGACAGCCCCAGCATTTT; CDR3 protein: CASSDGQGGQPQHF
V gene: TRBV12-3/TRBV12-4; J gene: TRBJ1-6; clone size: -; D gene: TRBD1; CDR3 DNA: TGTGCCAGCAGGTCCGGGACAGGAAATTCACCCCTCCACTTT; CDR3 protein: CASRSGTGNSPLHF
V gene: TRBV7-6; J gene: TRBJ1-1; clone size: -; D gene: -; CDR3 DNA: TGTGCCAGCAGCCTATCCTTTGCCAAGAACACTGAAGCTTTCTTT; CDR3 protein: CASSLSFAKNTEAFF
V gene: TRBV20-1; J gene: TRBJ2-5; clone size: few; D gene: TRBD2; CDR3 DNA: TGCAGTGCTAGACGACTAGCCCGAGAGACCCAGTACTTC; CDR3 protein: CSARRLARETQYF
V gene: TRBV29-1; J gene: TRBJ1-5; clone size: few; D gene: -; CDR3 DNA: TGCAGCGGATCCGGGGGGCCGGATCAGCCCCAGCATTTT; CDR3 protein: CSGSGGPDQPQHF
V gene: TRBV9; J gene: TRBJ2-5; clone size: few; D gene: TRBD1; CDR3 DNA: TGTGCCAGCAGCGAGGGATCGTTACTAGTAGGGGGCCTCCACCAAGAGACCCAGTACTTC; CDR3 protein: CASSEGSLLVGGLHQETQYF
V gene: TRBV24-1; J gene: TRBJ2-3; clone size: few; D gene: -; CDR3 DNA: TGTGCCACCAGTGAATCACAGGGAATAGATACGCAGTATTTT; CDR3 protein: CATSESQGIDTQYF
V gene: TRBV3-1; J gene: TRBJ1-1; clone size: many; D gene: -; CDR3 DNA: TGTGCCAGCAGCCAGGCGGATACCAACACTGAAGCTTTCTTT; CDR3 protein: CASSQADTNTEAFF
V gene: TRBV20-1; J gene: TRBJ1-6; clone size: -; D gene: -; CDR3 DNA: TGCAGTGCTAGAGAGGACACCAGGTATAATTCACCCCTCCACTTT; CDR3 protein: CSAREDTRYNSPLHF
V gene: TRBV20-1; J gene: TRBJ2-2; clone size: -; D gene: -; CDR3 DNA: TGCAGTGCTCCCGATCGGGCCGGGGAGCTGTTTTTT; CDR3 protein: CSAPDRAGELFF
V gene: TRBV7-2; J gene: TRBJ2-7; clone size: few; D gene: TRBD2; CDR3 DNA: TGTGCCAGCAGCTTCTATGGCGGGGGGACCTACGAGCAGTACTTC; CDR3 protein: CASSFYGGGTYEQYF
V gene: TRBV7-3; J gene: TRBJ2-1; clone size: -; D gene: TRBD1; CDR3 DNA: TGTGCCAGCAGGTCCGTCCCGACAGGGGTGGGCTACAATGAGCAGTTCTTC; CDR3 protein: CASRSVPTGVGYNEQFF
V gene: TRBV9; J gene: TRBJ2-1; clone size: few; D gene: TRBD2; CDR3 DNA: TGTGCCAGCAGCCCCCGGACTAGCGGGTCCTACAATGAGCAGTTCTTC; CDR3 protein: CASSPRTSGSYNEQFF
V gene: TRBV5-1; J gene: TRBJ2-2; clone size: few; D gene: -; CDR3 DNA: TGCGCCAGCAGCTTAAGACCCGGTGATAACACCGGGGAGCTGTTTTTT; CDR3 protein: CASSLRPGDNTGELFF
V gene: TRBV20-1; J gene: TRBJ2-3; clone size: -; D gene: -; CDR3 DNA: TGCAGTGCTCGGTCCCCGGGGGTCCGCACAGATACGCAGTATTTT; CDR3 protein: CSARSPGVRTDTQYF
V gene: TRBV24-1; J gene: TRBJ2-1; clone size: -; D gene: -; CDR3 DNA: TGTGCCACCAGTGATTTTTCATCGGGTTCCAATGAGCAGTTCTTC; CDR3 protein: CATSDFSSGSNEQFF
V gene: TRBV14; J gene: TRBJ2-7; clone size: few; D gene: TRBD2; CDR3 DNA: TGTGCCAGCAGCCAAGCCCGGGGACTATCCTACGAGCAGTACTTC; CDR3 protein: CASSQARGLSYEQYF
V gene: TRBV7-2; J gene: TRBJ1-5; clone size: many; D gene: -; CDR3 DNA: TGTGCCAGCAGCTTGGGAACTAGGGGAGGCGGTCAGCCCCAGCATTTT; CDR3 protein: CASSLGTRGGGQPQHF